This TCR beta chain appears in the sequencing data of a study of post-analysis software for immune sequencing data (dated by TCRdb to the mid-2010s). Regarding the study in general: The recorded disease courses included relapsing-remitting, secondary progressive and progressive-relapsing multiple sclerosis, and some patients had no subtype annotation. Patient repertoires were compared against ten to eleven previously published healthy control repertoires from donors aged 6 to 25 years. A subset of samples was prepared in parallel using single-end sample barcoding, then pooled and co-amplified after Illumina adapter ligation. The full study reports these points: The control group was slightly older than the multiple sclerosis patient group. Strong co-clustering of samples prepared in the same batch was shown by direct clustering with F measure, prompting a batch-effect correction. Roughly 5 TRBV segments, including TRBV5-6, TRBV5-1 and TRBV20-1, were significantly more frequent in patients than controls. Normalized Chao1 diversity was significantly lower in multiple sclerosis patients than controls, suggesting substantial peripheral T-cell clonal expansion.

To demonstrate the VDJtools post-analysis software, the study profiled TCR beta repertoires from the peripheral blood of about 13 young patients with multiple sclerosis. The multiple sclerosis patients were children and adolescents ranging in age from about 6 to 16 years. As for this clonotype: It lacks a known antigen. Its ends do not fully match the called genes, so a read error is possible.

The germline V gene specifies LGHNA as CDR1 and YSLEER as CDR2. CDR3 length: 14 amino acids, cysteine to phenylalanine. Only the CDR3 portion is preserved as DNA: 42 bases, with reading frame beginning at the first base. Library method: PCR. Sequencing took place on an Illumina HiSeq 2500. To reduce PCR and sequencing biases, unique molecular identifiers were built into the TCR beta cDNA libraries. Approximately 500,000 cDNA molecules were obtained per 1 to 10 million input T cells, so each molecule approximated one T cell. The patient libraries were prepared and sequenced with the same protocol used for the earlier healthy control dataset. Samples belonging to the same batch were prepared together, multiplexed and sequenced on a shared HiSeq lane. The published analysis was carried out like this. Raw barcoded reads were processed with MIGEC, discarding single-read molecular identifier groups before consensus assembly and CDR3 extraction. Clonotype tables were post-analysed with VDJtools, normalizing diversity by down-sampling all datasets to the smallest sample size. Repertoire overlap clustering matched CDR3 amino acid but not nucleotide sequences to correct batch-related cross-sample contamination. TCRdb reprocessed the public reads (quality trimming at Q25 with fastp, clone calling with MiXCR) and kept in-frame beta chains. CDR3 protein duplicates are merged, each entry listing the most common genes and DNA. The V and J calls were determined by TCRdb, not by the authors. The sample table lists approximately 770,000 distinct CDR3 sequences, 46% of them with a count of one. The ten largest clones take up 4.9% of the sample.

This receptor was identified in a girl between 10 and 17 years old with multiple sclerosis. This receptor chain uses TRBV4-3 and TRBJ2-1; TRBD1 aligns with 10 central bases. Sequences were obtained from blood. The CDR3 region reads CASSRGTGDNEQFF. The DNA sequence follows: TGCGCTAGCAGCCGAGGGACAGGGGACAATGAGCAGTTCTTC.